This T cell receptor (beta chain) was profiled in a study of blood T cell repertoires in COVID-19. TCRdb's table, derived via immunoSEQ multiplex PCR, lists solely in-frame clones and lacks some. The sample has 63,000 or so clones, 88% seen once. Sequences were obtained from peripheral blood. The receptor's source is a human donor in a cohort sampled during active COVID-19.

As DNA, the CDR3 is TGTGCCAGCAGCCGAGGGAGTCCTCTAGCTAATGAAAAACTGTTTTTT. Residues: CASSRGSPLANEKLFF. The chain recombines TRBV3-1 (or the pseudogene TRBV3-2) with TRBJ1-4; D remains unclear. V shed 4 bases and J shed 3 bases, with 15 bases lying between them. CDR1 and CDR2 from the germline V gene are LGHDT and YNNKEL (reference sequence). The CDR3 loop spans 16 amino acids.